These T cell receptor beta chains were read from a single sample in a study of cytomegalovirus exposure and HLA in healthy donors. Sequencing used immunoSEQ multiplex PCR; TCRdb keeps in-frame clones, though not all of them. The repertoire includes approximately 190,000 clones, 81% of them detected once, and 3.4% sits in the top ten. Sequences were obtained from PBMCs. These receptors were obtained from a man aged 35 to 55 in good health and CMV-seropositive. Both conserved end residues are trimmed from each CDR3.

j_gene	v_gene	CDR3aa
TRBJ1-5	TRBV6-1	AGRLGDQPQH
TRBJ2-1	TRBV7-2	ASSLVPLGSYNEQF
TRBJ2-2	TRBV4-1	ASSPFGLAEITGELF
TRBJ1-4	TRBV5-1	ASSLDRGNEKLF
TRBJ1-4	TRBV4-3	ASSQEKGLATNEKLF
TRBJ2-5	TRBV7-7	ASSPGQLQETQY
TRBJ1-2	TRBV18	ASSPGGNYGYT
TRBJ2-1	TRBV18	ASSLTETHNEQF
TRBJ2-7	TRBV7-6	ASSLAGAGATVGFSYEQY
TRBJ2-5	TRBV28	ASSTTSGETQY
TRBJ2-1	TRBV30	AWSGSPNEQF
TRBJ2-7	TRBV5-1	ASSDGTGLCEQY
TRBJ2-1	TRBV5-1	ASSLQDPYNEQF
TRBJ2-7	TRBV18	ASSIREANEQY
TRBJ2-1	TRBV6-6	ASSRRDEQF
TRBJ2-7	TRBV28	ASSRTGYEQY
TRBJ1-5	TRBV6-5	ASGQGGGNQPQH
TRBJ2-7	TRBV12-1	ASSPPPGLAGTRAYEQY
TRBJ2-7	TRBV18	ASSPLRLAGPHEQY
TRBJ2-7	TRBV6-1	ASSEDRLLRVQY
TRBJ1-2	TRBV19	ASSWGQGTYGYT
TRBJ1-5	TRBV10-3	AISEADQPQH